This TCR beta chain was sequenced during a study of shared clonotypes between healthy human individuals. The study's findings and limits: Rarefaction curves obtained for sorted subsets showed sequencing incomplete despite large depth.

With respect to this clone: The antigen is undetermined.

DNA at 150 to 200 ng, roughly 27,000 T cell genomes, went into sorted-subset replicate PCRs. Sequencing was performed with immunoSEQ multiplex PCR; in TCRdb, only in-frame clones are kept and a portion is missing. Of about 1.5 million clones in the sample, nearly 99% were seen once. Sequencing was performed on naive CD4+ T cells sorted from blood. The subset here: CD45RA+ positively selected. The receptor was derived from a man aged 25 to 40 in good health.

DNA for the CDR3: TGTGCCAGTAGTGTAGGACTAGCGGGAGTTGCCTCCTACAATGAGCAGTTCTTC. Protein: CASSVGLAGVASYNEQFF. The genes are TRBV19 and TRBJ2-1, with 13 bases identical to TRBD2. The CDR3 consists of 18 residues. Germline loops: CDR1 LNHDA, CDR2 SQIVND (reference sequence). V gave up 5 bases and J gave up 0 bases; unmatched junction bases: 7. The full variable domain, completed using reference TRBV19 and TRBJ2-1, is DGGITQSPKYLFRKEGQNVTLSCEQNLNHDAMYWYRQDPGQGLRLIYYSQIVNDFQKGDIAEGYSVSREKKESFPLTVTSAQKNPTAFYLCASSVGLAGVASYNEQFFGPGTRLTVL.